Listed here is a single TCR beta chain. RNA, at roughly 0.5 to 1 ug, was reverse transcribed with random hexamers. TCR beta CDR3 was amplified by immunoSEQ covering 54 Vbeta and 13 Jbeta. TCRdb reprocessed the immunoSEQ multiplex PCR reads via MiXCR and lists one record per CDR3 protein. This sample has about 240,000 distinct CDR3 sequences, with almost 97% found just once. Sequencing targeted TCR beta in T cells from blood (CD8+ and CD4+). TEMRA cells were FACS-enriched, unlike CD8+ and CD4+ T cells, which were negatively isolated. This specimen comes from a study of CD8 T cells in Susac syndrome. Study at large: Intravenous immunoglobulin alone or corticosteroids were being given to patients with Susac syndrome at blood draw, unless they were therapy-naive.

The CDR3 is 12 residues long. Between the trimmed V and J ends, which lost 6 bases and 6 bases, there was a span of 9 bases. Germline CDR1 reads MDHEN; CDR2 reads SYDVKM. The TCR originated in a human donor with Susac syndrome. Sequencing was performed on CD4+ T cells from PBMCs. V usage is TRBV28 and J usage is TRBJ1-5; possible D gene TRBD1, 5 bases. The CDR3 DNA reads TGTGCCAGCAGGACAGTCAGTCAGCCCCAGCATTTT. Translation: CASRTVSQPQHF.